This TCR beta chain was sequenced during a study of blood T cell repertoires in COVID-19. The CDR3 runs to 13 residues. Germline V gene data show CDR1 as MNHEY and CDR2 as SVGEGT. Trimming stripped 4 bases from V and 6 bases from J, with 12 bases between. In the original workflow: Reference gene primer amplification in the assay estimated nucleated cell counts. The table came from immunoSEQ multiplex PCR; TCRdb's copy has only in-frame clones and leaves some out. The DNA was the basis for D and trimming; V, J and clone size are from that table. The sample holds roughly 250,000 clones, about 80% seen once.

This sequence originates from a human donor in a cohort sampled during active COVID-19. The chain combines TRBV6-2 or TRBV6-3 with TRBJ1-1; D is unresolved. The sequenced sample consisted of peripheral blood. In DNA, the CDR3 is TGTGCCAGCAGTTTAACATCATTCTCTGAAGCTTTCTTT. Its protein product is CASSLTSFSEAFF.